A selection of T cell receptor beta chains follows, all from one sample in a study of T cell changes during pregnancy in multiple sclerosis. Libraries were prepared by immunoSEQ multiplex PCR; TCRdb keeps only in-frame clonotypes and omits some of them. The table includes about 70,000 clones, around nine tenths detected once. The sequencing used CD4+ T cells from peripheral blood mononuclear cells, collected after pregnancy. The receptors were gathered from a female donor with multiple sclerosis, enrolled in a pregnancy study. CDR3s include the opening cysteine and the closing phenylalanine or tryptophan. The D gene is left open where the match is weak. The size field is filled for only some rows; it gives once, few, many or a size class.

J gene: TRBJ2-2; D gene: TRBD1; V gene: TRBV7-2; clone size: .; CDR3 DNA: TGTGCCAGCGGACCGGGACAGGGGGCCGCCGGGGAGCTGTTTTTT; CDR3 protein: CASGPGQGAAGELFF
J gene: TRBJ1-3; D gene: .; V gene: TRBV5-4; clone size: .; CDR3 DNA: TGTGCCAGCAGCTTGGGTAGCTCTGGAAACACCATATATTTT; CDR3 protein: CASSLGSSGNTIYF
J gene: TRBJ1-1; D gene: .; V gene: TRBV25-1; clone size: .; CDR3 DNA: TGTGCCAGCAGTGAATATATAGTGTGGGGGGGACGAACTGAAGCTTTCTTT; CDR3 protein: CASSEYIVWGGRTEAFF
J gene: TRBJ2-3; D gene: TRBD1; V gene: TRBV28; clone size: .; CDR3 DNA: TGTGCCAGCAGTTTGAACCCAACAGGGGTTAGCACAGATACGCAGTATTTT; CDR3 protein: CASSLNPTGVSTDTQYF
J gene: TRBJ2-1; D gene: TRBD2; V gene: TRBV5-4; clone size: .; CDR3 DNA: TGTGCCAGCAGCGCCGGGACTAGGCGTTCAGGCTCCTACAATGAGCAGTTCTTC; CDR3 protein: CASSAGTRRSGSYNEQFF
J gene: TRBJ2-4; D gene: .; V gene: TRBV5-1; clone size: .; CDR3 DNA: TGCGCCAGCAGCTCTGAAGCCGTCGGGATTCAGTACTTC; CDR3 protein: CASSSEAVGIQYF
J gene: TRBJ2-1; D gene: TRBD2; V gene: TRBV4-2; clone size: .; CDR3 DNA: TGTGCCAGCAGCCAAGAATTCACTAGCGGGGGCTATGAGCAGTTCTTC; CDR3 protein: CASSQEFTSGGYEQFF
J gene: TRBJ2-3; D gene: TRBD2; V gene: TRBV10-2; clone size: .; CDR3 DNA: TGCGCCAGCAGCAGGTCGACTAGCGGCACAGATACGCAGTATTTT; CDR3 protein: CASSRSTSGTDTQYF
J gene: TRBJ1-1; D gene: TRBD1; V gene: TRBV5-4; clone size: many; CDR3 DNA: TGTGCCAGCAGCTCAGACAGGGCGGGGAACACTGAAGCTTTCTTT; CDR3 protein: CASSSDRAGNTEAFF
J gene: TRBJ2-1; D gene: .; V gene: TRBV20-1; clone size: .; CDR3 DNA: TGCAGCCCCATCCATGAGCAGTTCTTC; CDR3 protein: CSPIHEQFF
J gene: TRBJ1-3; D gene: TRBD1; V gene: TRBV28; clone size: once; CDR3 DNA: TGTGCCAGCAGACTACAGGGGGCAAGAAACACCATATATTTT; CDR3 protein: CASRLQGARNTIYF
J gene: TRBJ2-7; D gene: .; V gene: TRBV7-6; clone size: .; CDR3 DNA: TGTGCCAGCAGCCCCTACGGGAGCTCCTACGAGCAGTACTTC; CDR3 protein: CASSPYGSSYEQYF
J gene: TRBJ1-4; D gene: .; V gene: TRBV5-1; clone size: once; CDR3 DNA: TGCGCCAGCAGCCTACCCACAGGGAATGAAAAACTGTTTTTT; CDR3 protein: CASSLPTGNEKLFF
J gene: TRBJ1-3; D gene: .; V gene: TRBV11-2; clone size: .; CDR3 DNA: TGTGCCAGCAGTCCGAACGGTAACACCATATATTTT; CDR3 protein: CASSPNGNTIYF
J gene: TRBJ1-2; D gene: .; V gene: TRBV4-1; clone size: .; CDR3 DNA: TGCGCCAGCAGCCAAGGAGTGAGTGCCTATGGCTACACCTTC; CDR3 protein: CASSQGVSAYGYTF
J gene: TRBJ2-1; D gene: .; V gene: TRBV2; clone size: once; CDR3 DNA: TGTGCCAGCAGTGAACGTAGTACGAGGGAGCAGTTCTTC; CDR3 protein: CASSERSTREQFF
J gene: TRBJ2-5; D gene: TRBD1; V gene: TRBV19; clone size: .; CDR3 DNA: TGTGCCAGTAGTGAGGGGGCAGACCAAGAGACCCAGTACTTC; CDR3 protein: CASSEGADQETQYF
J gene: TRBJ2-1; D gene: .; V gene: TRBV28; clone size: .; CDR3 DNA: TGTGCCTCAGGGGGGTTAGGATACAATGAGCAGTTCTTC; CDR3 protein: CASGGLGYNEQFF
J gene: TRBJ1-3; D gene: .; V gene: TRBV5-8; clone size: .; CDR3 DNA: TGTGCCAGCAGCTTTCGGAGGGGAAACACCATATATTTT; CDR3 protein: CASSFRRGNTIYF
J gene: TRBJ1-2; D gene: .; V gene: TRBV9; clone size: many; CDR3 DNA: TGTGCCAGCAGCCCCTCGACGGGGAACTATGGCTACACCTTC; CDR3 protein: CASSPSTGNYGYTF
J gene: TRBJ2-3; D gene: TRBD2; V gene: TRBV6-5; clone size: .; CDR3 DNA: TGTGCCAGCAGTACTAGCGGGCAATATACGCAGTATTTT; CDR3 protein: CASSTSGQYTQYF
J gene: TRBJ1-5; D gene: .; V gene: TRBV7-9; clone size: once; CDR3 DNA: TGTGCCAGCAGCCCAGGGTTAGTCAATCAGCCCCAGCATTTT; CDR3 protein: CASSPGLVNQPQHF
J gene: TRBJ2-3; D gene: .; V gene: TRBV28; clone size: .; CDR3 DNA: TGTGCCAGCACGCCCCAGGGGCCAGGGGTGAGAGATACGCAGTATTTT; CDR3 protein: CASTPQGPGVRDTQYF
J gene: TRBJ2-3; D gene: .; V gene: TRBV30; clone size: .; CDR3 DNA: TGTGCCTGGACCCAATCCGGGTCGGGTACGCAGTATTTT; CDR3 protein: CAWTQSGSGTQYF
J gene: TRBJ1-2; D gene: .; V gene: TRBV5-1; clone size: .; CDR3 DNA: TGCGCCAGCAGCTTGGGTACAGTCAATAACTATGGCTACACCTTC; CDR3 protein: CASSLGTVNNYGYTF
J gene: TRBJ1-1; D gene: .; V gene: TRBV4-1; clone size: .; CDR3 DNA: TGCGCCAGCAGCCGAGCGGCAACAGGGATGAACACTGAAGCTTTCTTT; CDR3 protein: CASSRAATGMNTEAFF
J gene: TRBJ1-2; D gene: .; V gene: TRBV28; clone size: .; CDR3 DNA: TGTGCCAGCAGTCCAAGGGGATTCGGCTATGGCTACACCTTC; CDR3 protein: CASSPRGFGYGYTF
J gene: TRBJ1-6; D gene: TRBD1; V gene: TRBV29-1; clone size: .; CDR3 DNA: TGCAGCCCTGCAGGGGGCGGCGATAATTCACCCCTCCACTTT; CDR3 protein: CSPAGGGDNSPLHF
J gene: TRBJ2-5; D gene: TRBD2; V gene: TRBV29-1; clone size: .; CDR3 DNA: TGCAGCGCTGGGGGGGAGGCGGGAGAGACCCAGTACTTC; CDR3 protein: CSAGGEAGETQYF
J gene: TRBJ2-7; D gene: .; V gene: TRBV29-1; clone size: .; CDR3 DNA: TGCAGCGTTGAGATCCTGGCCAGGGGAAGCTCCTACGAGCAGTACTTC; CDR3 protein: CSVEILARGSSYEQYF
J gene: TRBJ2-1; D gene: TRBD2; V gene: TRBV27; clone size: .; CDR3 DNA: TGTGCCAGCAGTTTCAAGCGGGAGGGGTACAATGAGCAGTTCTTC; CDR3 protein: CASSFKREGYNEQFF
J gene: TRBJ1-1; D gene: .; V gene: TRBV5-1; clone size: .; CDR3 DNA: TGCGCCAGCAGCTTGGTGATAGGACACTTGAACACTGAAGCTTTCTTT; CDR3 protein: CASSLVIGHLNTEAFF
J gene: TRBJ2-2; D gene: .; V gene: TRBV6-1; clone size: medium-sized; CDR3 DNA: TGTGCCAGCAGGGGACAAGAGCGAGCCGGGGAGCTGTTTTTT; CDR3 protein: CASRGQERAGELFF